These 2 T cell receptor beta chains came from one sample sequenced in a study of OX40 agonist ivuxolimab in advanced cancers. Profiled with immunoSEQ multiplex PCR; TCRdb holds only in-frame clones, not every one. The sample consists of 70,000 to 95,000 clones, 70% to 90% of them appearing once. Here the sequenced sample was CD4+ or CD8+ T cells sorted from blood, taken in a trial of the OX40 agonist ivuxolimab. Source of these receptors: an adult with an advanced solid tumor such as melanoma, head and neck, liver or kidney cancer.

This chain connects TRBV28 to TRBJ1-4; 10 bases fit TRBD1. The germline gives CDR1 MDHEN, CDR2 SYDVKM. Germline trimming cut 8 bases from V and 7 bases from J; bases unmatched to any gene: 7. The CDR3 has 14 amino acids. DNA of the CDR3: TGTGCCAGCCTAGGACAGGGGGAGGGTGAAAAACTGTTTTTT. This codes for CASLGQGEGEKLFF.

V is TRBV28 and J is TRBJ2-1; the match to TRBD1 covers 7 bases. The CDR3 runs to 14 residues. Looked up from germline, CDR1 is MDHEN and CDR2 is SYDVKM. V lost 2 bases to trimming and J lost 9 bases; unmatched junction nucleotides: 7. The CDR3 protein is CASSLMTGQGEQFF. In DNA, the CDR3 is TGTGCCAGCAGTTTAATGACAGGGCAGGGTGAGCAGTTCTTC.